The clone carrying this TCR beta chain was picked up a small number of times. These data are taken from a study of OX40 agonist ivuxolimab in advanced cancers. Study context: Ivuxolimab, an agonistic anti-OX40 (CD134) antibody, was given to patients. Patient treatment consisted of intravenous ivuxolimab administration every 2 weeks at 0.01 to 10 mg/kg.

Measured with immunoSEQ multiplex PCR; TCRdb has only the in-frame clones, and not every one. Counted here are tens of thousands of clones, about 83% occurring once; the ten biggest clones make up 1.4% to 1.5%. The sample consisted of CD4+ or CD8+ T cells sorted from blood, taken in a trial of the OX40 agonist ivuxolimab. The origin of this receptor is an adult with an advanced solid tumor such as melanoma, head and neck, liver or kidney cancer.

The CDR3 bases are TGTGCCAGCAGCCCCCGGAGCTCCTATAATTCACCCCTCCACTTT. This codes for CASSPRSSYNSPLHF. The V gene is TRBV7-9, the J gene TRBJ1-6; D is ambiguous. This CDR3 region has 15 residues. Trimming stripped 5 bases from V and 0 bases from J, with 8 bases between. Germline CDR1 SEHNR, CDR2 FQNEAQ (reference sequence).